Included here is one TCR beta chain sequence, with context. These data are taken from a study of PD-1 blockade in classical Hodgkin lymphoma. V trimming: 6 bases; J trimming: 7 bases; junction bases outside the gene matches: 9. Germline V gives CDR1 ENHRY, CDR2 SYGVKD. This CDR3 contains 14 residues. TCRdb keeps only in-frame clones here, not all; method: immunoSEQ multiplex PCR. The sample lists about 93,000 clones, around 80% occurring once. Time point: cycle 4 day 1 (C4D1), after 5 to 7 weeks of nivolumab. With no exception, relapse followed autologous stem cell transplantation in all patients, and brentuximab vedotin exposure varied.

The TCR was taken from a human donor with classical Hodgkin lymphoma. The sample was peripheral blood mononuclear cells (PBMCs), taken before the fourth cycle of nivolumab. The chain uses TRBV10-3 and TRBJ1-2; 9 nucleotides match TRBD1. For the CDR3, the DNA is TGTGCCATCAGCGGGACAGGGAGGAGTTTTGGCTACACCTTC. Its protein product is CAISGTGRSFGYTF.